This T cell receptor beta chain was sequenced in a study of T cell responses to AZD1222 COVID-19 vaccine. Study conclusions and caveats: In all cases, repertoires were sampled only after the peak T cell response. Only a handful of AZD1222 recipients tested seropositive at baseline. Clonal diversity was possibly underestimated; the donors were predominantly white British and more often female.

Using immunoSEQ multiplex PCR, the repertoire was profiled, and TCRdb retains in-frame clones only, with some absent. The table records 90,000 to 120,000 clones, approximately 89% of them present only once. Germline V gene sequence: CDR1 SNHLY, CDR2 FYNNEI. This CDR3 contains 15 residues. After removal of 6 bases from V and 0 bases from J, the junction contained 8 bases not matched to a gene. As regards this clone: What it binds is not known.

Source: peripheral blood, taken on day 0 of AZD1222 vaccination. The receptor was derived from an adult in good health. The chain has TRBV2 and TRBJ2-7, with TRBD1 matching over 7 bases. The DNA of the CDR3 is TGTGCCAGCAGAATGAGGGACAGTTACTCCTACGAGCAGTACTTC. Translated: CASRMRDSYSYEQYF.